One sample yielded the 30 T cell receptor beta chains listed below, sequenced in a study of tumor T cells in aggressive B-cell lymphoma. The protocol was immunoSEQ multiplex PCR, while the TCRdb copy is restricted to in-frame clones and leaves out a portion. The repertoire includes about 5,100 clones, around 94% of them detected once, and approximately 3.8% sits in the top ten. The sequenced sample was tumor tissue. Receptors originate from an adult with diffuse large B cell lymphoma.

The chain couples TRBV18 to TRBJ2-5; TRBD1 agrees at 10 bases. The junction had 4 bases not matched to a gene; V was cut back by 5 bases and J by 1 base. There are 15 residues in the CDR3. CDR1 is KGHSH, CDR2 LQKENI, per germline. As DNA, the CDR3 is TGTGCCAGCTCAACCGGGACAGGGGTCCAAGAGACCCAGTACTTC. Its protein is CASSTGTGVQETQYF.

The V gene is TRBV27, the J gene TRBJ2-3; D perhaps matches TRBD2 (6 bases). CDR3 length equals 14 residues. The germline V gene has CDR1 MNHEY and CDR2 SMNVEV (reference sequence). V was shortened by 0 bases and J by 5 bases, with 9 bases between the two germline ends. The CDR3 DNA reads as TGTGCCAGCAGTTTATCAGGGCGGGGAGATACGCAGTATTTT. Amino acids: CASSLSGRGDTQYF.

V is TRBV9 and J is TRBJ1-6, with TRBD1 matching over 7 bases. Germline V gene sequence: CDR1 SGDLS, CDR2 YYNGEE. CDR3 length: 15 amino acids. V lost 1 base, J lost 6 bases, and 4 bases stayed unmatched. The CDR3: CASSVRGGGNSPLHF. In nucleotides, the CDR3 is TGTGCCAGCAGCGTAAGAGGGGGCGGTAATTCACCCCTCCACTTT.

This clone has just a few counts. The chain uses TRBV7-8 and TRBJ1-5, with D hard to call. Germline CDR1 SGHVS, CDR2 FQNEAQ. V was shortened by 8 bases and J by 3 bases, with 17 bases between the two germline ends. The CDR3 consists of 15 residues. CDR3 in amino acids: CASRATPGINQPQHF. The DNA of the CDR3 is TGTGCCAGCCGCGCGACACCAGGAATCAATCAGCCCCAGCATTTT.

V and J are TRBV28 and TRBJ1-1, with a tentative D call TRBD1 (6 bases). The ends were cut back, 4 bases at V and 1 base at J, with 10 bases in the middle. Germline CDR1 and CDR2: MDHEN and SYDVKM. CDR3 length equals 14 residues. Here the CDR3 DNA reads TGTGCCAGCAGTTCCACAGGGTGGAACACTGAAGCTTTCTTT. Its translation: CASSSTGWNTEAFF.

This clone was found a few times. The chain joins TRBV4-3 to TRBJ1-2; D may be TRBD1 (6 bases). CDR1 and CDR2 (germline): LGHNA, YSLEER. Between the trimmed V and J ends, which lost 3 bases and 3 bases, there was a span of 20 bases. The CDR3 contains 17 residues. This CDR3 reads CASSHRGRGHLDYGYTF. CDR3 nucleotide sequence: TGCGCCAGCAGCCATCGGGGCAGGGGACACCTCGACTATGGCTACACCTTC.

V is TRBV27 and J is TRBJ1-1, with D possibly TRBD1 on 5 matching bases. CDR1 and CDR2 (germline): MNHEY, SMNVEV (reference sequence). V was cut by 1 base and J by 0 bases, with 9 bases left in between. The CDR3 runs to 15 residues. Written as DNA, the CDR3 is TGTGCCAGCAGTTTATTTGACAGACTGAACACTGAAGCTTTCTTT. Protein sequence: CASSLFDRLNTEAFF.

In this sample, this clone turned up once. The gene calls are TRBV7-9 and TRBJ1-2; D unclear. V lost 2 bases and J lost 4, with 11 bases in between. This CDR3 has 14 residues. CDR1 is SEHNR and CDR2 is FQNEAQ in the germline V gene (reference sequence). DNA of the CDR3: TGTGCCAGCAGCTTATCTGGAGGGAGCTATGGCTACACCTTC. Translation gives CASSLSGGSYGYTF. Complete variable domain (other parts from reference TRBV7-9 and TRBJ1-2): DTGVSQNPRHKITKRGQNVTFRCDPISEHNRLYWYRQTLGQGPEFLTYFQNEAQLEKSRLLSDRFSAERPKGSFSTLEIQRTEQGDSAMYLCASSLSGGSYGYTFGSGTRLTVV.

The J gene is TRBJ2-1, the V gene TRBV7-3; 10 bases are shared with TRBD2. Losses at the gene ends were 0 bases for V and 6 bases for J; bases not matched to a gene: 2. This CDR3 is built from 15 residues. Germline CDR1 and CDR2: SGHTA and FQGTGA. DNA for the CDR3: TGTGCCAGCAGCTTAACACTAGCGGGAAGCAATGAGCAGTTCTTC. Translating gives CASSLTLAGSNEQFF.

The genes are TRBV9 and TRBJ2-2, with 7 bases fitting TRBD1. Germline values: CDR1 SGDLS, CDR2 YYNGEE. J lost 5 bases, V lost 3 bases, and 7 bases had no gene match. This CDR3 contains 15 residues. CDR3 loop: CASSGTGTVTGELFF. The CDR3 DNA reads TGTGCCAGCAGCGGCACCGGGACAGTTACCGGGGAGCTGTTTTTT.

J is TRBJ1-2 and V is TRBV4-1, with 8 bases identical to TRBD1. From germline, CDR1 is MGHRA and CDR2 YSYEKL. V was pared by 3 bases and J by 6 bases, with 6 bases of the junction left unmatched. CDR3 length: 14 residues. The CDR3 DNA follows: TGCGCCAGCAGCCACCCCGGACAGGGTGATGGCTACACCTTC. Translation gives CASSHPGQGDGYTF.

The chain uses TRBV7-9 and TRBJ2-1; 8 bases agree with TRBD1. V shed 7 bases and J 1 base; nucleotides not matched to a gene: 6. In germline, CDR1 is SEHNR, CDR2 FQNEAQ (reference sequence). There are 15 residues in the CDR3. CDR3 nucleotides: TGTGCCAGCATTACAGGGGGTTTTTCCTACAATGAGCAGTTCTTC. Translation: CASITGGFSYNEQFF. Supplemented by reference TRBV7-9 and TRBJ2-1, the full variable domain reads DTGVSQNPRHKITKRGQNVTFRCDPISEHNRLYWYRQTLGQGPEFLTYFQNEAQLEKSRLLSDRFSAERPKGSFSTLEIQRTEQGDSAMYLCASITGGFSYNEQFFGPGTRLTVL.

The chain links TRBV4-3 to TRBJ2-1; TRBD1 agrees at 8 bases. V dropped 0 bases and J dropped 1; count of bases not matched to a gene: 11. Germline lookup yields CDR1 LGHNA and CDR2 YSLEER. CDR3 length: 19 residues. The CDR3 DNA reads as TGCGCCAGCAGCCAAGACGACGCCCGGACAGGGCTATCCTACAATGAGCAGTTCTTC. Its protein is CASSQDDARTGLSYNEQFF.

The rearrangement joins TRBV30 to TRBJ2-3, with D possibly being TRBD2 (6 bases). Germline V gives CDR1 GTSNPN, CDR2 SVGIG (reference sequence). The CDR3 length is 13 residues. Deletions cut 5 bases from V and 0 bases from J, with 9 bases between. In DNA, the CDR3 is TGTGCCTGGGGGGAGGAGAGCACAGATACGCAGTATTTT. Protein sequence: CAWGEESTDTQYF.

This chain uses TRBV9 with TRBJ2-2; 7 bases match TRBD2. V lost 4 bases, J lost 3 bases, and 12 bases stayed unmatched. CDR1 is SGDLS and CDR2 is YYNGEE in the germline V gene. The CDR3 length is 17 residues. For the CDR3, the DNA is TGTGCCAGCAGCCTCGGGGGGACCGGGAGGTACACCGGGGAGCTGTTTTTT. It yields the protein CASSLGGTGRYTGELFF.

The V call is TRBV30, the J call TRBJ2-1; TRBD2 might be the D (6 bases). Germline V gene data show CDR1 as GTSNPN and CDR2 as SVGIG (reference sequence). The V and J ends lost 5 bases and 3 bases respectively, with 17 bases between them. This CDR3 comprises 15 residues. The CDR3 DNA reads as TGTGCCTGGGAAGCTCCCGGGACTGGCTACAATGAGCAGTTCTTC. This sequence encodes CAWEAPGTGYNEQFF.

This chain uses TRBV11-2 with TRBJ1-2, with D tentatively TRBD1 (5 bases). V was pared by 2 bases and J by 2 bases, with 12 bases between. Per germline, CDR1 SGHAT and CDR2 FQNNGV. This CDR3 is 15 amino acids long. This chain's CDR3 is CASSLNLQENYGYTF. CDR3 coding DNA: TGTGCCAGCAGCTTAAACTTACAGGAAAACTATGGCTACACCTTC.

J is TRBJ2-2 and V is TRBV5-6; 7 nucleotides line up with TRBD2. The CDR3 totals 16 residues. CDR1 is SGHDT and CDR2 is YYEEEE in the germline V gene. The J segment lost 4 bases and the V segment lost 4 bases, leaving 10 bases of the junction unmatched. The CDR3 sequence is CASSPRGGVGTGELFF. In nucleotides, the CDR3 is TGTGCCAGCAGCCCACGGGGAGGGGTAGGCACCGGGGAGCTGTTTTTT. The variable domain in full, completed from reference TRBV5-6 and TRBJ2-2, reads DAGVTQSPTHLIKTRGQQVTLRCSPKSGHDTVSWYQQALGQGPQFIFQYYEEEERQRGNFPDRFSGHQFPNYSSELNVNALLLGDSALYLCASSPRGGVGTGELFFGEGSRLTVL.

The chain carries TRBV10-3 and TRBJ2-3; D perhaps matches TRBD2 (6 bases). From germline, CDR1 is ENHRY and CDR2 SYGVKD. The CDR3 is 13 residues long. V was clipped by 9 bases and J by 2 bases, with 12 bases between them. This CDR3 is CAISAGNTDTQYF. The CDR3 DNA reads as TGTGCCATTTCGGCGGGGAACACAGATACGCAGTATTTT.

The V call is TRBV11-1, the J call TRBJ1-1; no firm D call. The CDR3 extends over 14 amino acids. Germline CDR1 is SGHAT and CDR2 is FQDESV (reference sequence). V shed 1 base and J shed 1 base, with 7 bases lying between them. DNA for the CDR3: TGTGCCAGCAGCTTAGAGGAGGGGAACACTGAAGCTTTCTTT. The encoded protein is CASSLEEGNTEAFF. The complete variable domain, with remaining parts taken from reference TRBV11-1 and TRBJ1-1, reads EAEVAQSPRYKITEKSQAVAFWCDPISGHATLYWYRQILGQGPELLVQFQDESVVDDSQLPKDRFSAERLKGVDSTLKIQPAELGDSAMYLCASSLEEGNTEAFFGQGTRLTVV.

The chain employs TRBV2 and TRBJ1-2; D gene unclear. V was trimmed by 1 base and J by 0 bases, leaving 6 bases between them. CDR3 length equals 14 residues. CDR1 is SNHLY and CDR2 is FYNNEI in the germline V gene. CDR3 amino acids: CASSEGAANYGYTF. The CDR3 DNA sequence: TGTGCCAGCAGTGAAGGGGCAGCTAACTATGGCTACACCTTC.

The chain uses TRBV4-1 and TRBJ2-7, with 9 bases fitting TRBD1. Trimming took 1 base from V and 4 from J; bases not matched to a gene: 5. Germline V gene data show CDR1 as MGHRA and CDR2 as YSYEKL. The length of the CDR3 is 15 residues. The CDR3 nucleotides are TGCGCCAGCAGCCAAGGGGACAGGGAAACGTACGAGCAGTACTTC. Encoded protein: CASSQGDRETYEQYF.

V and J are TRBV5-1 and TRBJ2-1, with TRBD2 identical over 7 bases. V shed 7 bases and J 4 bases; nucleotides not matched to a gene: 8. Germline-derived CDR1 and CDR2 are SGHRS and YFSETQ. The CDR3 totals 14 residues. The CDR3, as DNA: TGCGCCAGCCTTCGGGAGGCCGATTACAATGAGCAGTTCTTC. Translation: CASLREADYNEQFF.

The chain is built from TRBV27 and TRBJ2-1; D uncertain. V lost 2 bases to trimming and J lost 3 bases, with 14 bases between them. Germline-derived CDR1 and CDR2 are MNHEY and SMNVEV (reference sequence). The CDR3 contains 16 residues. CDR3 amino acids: CASSLKGPADYNEQFF. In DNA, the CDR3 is TGTGCCAGCAGTTTAAAAGGCCCCGCGGACTACAATGAGCAGTTCTTC.

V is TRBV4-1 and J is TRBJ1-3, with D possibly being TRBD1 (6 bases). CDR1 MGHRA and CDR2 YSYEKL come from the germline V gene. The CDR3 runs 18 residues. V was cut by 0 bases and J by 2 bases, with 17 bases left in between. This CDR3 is CASSQDGGRGFPGNTIYF. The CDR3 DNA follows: TGCGCCAGCAGCCAAGATGGGGGCAGGGGATTCCCTGGAAACACCATATATTTT.

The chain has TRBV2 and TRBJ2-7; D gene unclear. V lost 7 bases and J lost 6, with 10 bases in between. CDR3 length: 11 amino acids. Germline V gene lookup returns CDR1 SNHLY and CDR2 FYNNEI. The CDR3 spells CASIRRGEQYF. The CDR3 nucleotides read TGTGCCAGCATACGGCGAGGCGAGCAGTACTTC.

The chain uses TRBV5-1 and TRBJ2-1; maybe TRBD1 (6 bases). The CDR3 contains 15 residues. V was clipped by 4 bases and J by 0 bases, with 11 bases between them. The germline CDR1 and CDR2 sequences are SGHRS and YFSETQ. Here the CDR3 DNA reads TGCGCCAGCAGCCAGGGGCTCGACTCCTACAATGAGCAGTTCTTC. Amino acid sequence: CASSQGLDSYNEQFF.

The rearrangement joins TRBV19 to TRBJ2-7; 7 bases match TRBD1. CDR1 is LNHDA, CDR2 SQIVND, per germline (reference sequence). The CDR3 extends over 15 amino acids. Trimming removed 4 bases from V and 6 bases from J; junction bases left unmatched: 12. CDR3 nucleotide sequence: TGTGCCAGTAGTAGCCGGGACAGAGACCTTTCCGAGCAGTACTTC. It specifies CASSSRDRDLSEQYF.

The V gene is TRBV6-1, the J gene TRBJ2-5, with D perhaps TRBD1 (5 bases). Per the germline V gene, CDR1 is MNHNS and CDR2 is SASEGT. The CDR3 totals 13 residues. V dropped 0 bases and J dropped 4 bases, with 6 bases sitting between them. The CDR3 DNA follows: TGTGCCAGCAGTGAAGCAGGGGTAGAGACCCAGTACTTC. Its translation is CASSEAGVETQYF.

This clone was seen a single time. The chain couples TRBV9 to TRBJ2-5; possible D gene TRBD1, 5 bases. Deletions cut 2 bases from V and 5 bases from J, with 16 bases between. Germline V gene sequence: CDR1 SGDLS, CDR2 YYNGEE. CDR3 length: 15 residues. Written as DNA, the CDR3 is TGTGCCAGCAGCGTGGTCCAGGGCACACCCGAGACCCAGTACTTC. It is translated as CASSVVQGTPETQYF.